Shown below are 11 T cell receptor beta chains from a single sample sequenced in a study of cytomegalovirus exposure and HLA in healthy donors. In the PCR, 60 Vbeta and 13 Jbeta primers were used. Data came from immunoSEQ multiplex PCR; TCRdb stores just in-frame clones and leaves some out. The ten top clones account for around 1.1%, within a sample of some 80,000 clones. Sequenced: PBMCs. The receptors were sampled from a woman in her twenties or thirties in good health and CMV-seronegative.

The V call is TRBV5-1, the J call TRBJ2-1, with 10 bases lining up with TRBD2. V shed 3 bases and J 3 bases; nucleotides not matched to a gene: 12. CDR3 length: 18 residues. Germline V gene data show CDR1 as SGHRS and CDR2 as YFSETQ. CDR3 in DNA: TGCGCCAGCAGCTGGGACCCTCTACTAGCGGGAAACTACAATGAGCAGTTCTTC. It is translated as CASSWDPLLAGNYNEQFF.

The chain combines TRBV30 with TRBJ2-5, with TRBD2 matching over 11 bases. This CDR3 is 17 amino acids long. V lost 3 bases, J lost 4 bases, and 13 bases stayed unmatched. Germline V gene data show CDR1 as GTSNPN and CDR2 as SVGIG (reference sequence). This CDR3 reads CAWRTKLAGGFRETQYF. CDR3 nucleotide sequence: TGTGCCTGGAGGACTAAATTAGCGGGAGGGTTCAGAGAGACCCAGTACTTC.

The rearrangement uses TRBV7-9 and TRBJ2-5; D may be TRBD2 (5 bases). This CDR3 is 14 amino acids long. With 6 bases removed from V and 5 bases from J, the gap between germline ends came to 16 bases. Per the germline V gene, CDR1 is SEHNR and CDR2 is FQNEAQ (reference sequence). The CDR3 sequence is CASRGSSRGETQYF. The CDR3 DNA sequence: TGTGCCAGCAGAGGGTCATCGCGAGGGGAGACCCAGTACTTC.

The rearrangement joins TRBV6-6 to TRBJ2-7; TRBD2 is a possible D gene (6 bases). The CDR3 contains 14 residues. The germline CDR1 and CDR2 sequences are MNHNY and SVGAGI (reference sequence). V lost 4 bases to trimming and J lost 0 bases, with 10 bases between them. CDR3 residues: CASSLNSGSYEQYF. CDR3 nucleotide sequence: TGTGCCAGCAGTTTAAATAGCGGCTCCTACGAGCAGTACTTC.

The chain joins TRBV5-4 to TRBJ1-2; D is perhaps TRBD1 (5 bases). The CDR3 extends over 15 amino acids. Germline CDR1 is SGHNT and CDR2 is YYREEE (reference sequence). Trimming shortened V by 3 bases and J by 1 base, and 13 bases separated the two germline ends. This chain's CDR3 is CASSSGRGDNYGYTF. As DNA, the CDR3 is TGTGCCAGCAGCTCGGGGCGGGGGGATAACTATGGCTACACCTTC. Looking up the rest from reference TRBV5-4 and TRBJ1-2 gives the full variable domain: ETGVTQSPTHLIKTRGQQVTLRCSSQSGHNTVSWYQQALGQGPQFIFQYYREEENGRGNFPPRFSGLQFPNYSSELNVNALELDDSALYLCASSSGRGDNYGYTFGSGTRLTVV.

The chain employs TRBV16 and TRBJ2-5; D is ambiguous. This CDR3 is built from 14 residues. The ends were cut back, 4 bases at V and 0 bases at J, with 9 bases in the middle. Germline V gene sequence: CDR1 KGHSY, CDR2 FQNENV. Written as DNA, the CDR3 is TGTGCCAGCAGCCGATCACCAGACCAAGAGACCCAGTACTTC. Translated, it gives CASSRSPDQETQYF.

This chain links TRBV19 with TRBJ2-7; D is undetermined. Germline CDR1 is LNHDA and CDR2 is SQIVND (reference sequence). The CDR3 length is 15 residues. V lost 5 bases and J lost 0, with 14 bases in between. CDR3 region: CASSVEHLGSYEQYF. CDR3 DNA sequence: TGTGCCAGTAGTGTCGAACACCTTGGCTCCTACGAGCAGTACTTC.

This rearrangement joins TRBV6-5 to TRBJ1-1; TRBD1 matches 11 bases. Trimming removed 8 bases from V and 8 bases from J; junction bases left unmatched: 7. The CDR3 has 13 amino acids. From germline, CDR1 is MNHEY and CDR2 SVGAGI. DNA of the CDR3: TGTGCCAGCGGACCGGACAGGGGGCTGGAAGCTTTCTTT. This translates into CASGPDRGLEAFF.

The V gene is TRBV6-1, the J gene TRBJ1-4; 8 bases line up with TRBD1. Unmatched junction bases numbered 4, after V lost 1 base and J lost 6 bases. This CDR3 region has 15 residues. The germline CDR1 and CDR2 sequences are MNHNS and SASEGT. CDR3 DNA: TGTGCCAGCAGTGAAGAGGGCAGGGGGCATGAAAAACTGTTTTTT. This codes for CASSEEGRGHEKLFF.

V is TRBV30 and J is TRBJ1-1; maybe TRBD1 (5 bases). Between the trimmed V and J ends, which lost 4 bases and 0 bases, there was a span of 18 bases. The CDR3 extends over 16 amino acids. Per germline, CDR1 GTSNPN and CDR2 SVGIG (reference sequence). CDR3 residues: CAWTPLRGALNTEAFF. The CDR3 DNA is TGTGCCTGGACTCCATTGCGTGGGGCCTTGAACACTGAAGCTTTCTTT.

The chain recombines TRBV11-2 with TRBJ1-1, with D perhaps TRBD1 (6 bases). The CDR3 sequence is 14 residues long. CDR1 SGHAT and CDR2 FQNNGV come from the germline V gene. V was shortened by 0 bases and J by 4 bases, with 9 bases between the two germline ends. CDR3 DNA sequence: TGTGCCAGCAGCTTAGATCAGGGGTTCACTGAAGCTTTCTTT. Encoded protein: CASSLDQGFTEAFF.